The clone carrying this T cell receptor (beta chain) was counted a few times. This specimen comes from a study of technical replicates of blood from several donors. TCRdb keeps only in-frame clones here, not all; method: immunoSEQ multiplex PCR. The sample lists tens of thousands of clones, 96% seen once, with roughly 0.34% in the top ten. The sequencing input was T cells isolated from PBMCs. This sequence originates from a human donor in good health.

CDR3 bases: TGTGCCAGCAGCACCCAGGGAACCGGGGAGCTGTTTTTT. This encodes CASSTQGTGELFF. The chain combines TRBV6-4 with TRBJ2-2; D is possibly TRBD1 (5 bases). Germline values: CDR1 MRHNA, CDR2 SNTAGT. The CDR3 loop spans 13 amino acids. Trimming removed 6 bases at V and 5 bases at J, with 10 bases between.